This T cell receptor (beta chain) appears in the sequencing data of a study of cytomegalovirus exposure and HLA in healthy donors. Amplification used 60 Vbeta primers and 13 Jbeta primers. Using immunoSEQ multiplex PCR, the repertoire was profiled, and TCRdb retains in-frame clones only, with some absent. In the table there are about 50,000 clones, about 78% of which are singletons. V lost 6 bases to trimming and J lost 3 bases, with 15 bases between them. The germline CDR1 and CDR2 sequences are SNHLY and FYNNEI. This CDR3 is built from 15 residues. Findings of the study overall: In a later analysis, HLA-associated beta chains showed higher expansion and lower generation probabilities than comparable chains. TRBV6-2, TRBV6-3 and other indistinguishable V segments were excluded.

Turning to this clone: Antigen: not known.

The V call is TRBV2, the J call TRBJ2-1; tentative D call: TRBD2 (5 bases). Material: PBMCs. The receptor's source is a man aged 25-45 years in good health and CMV-seropositive. The CDR3: CASRRGFGDYNEQFF. The CDR3 nucleotides are TGTGCCAGCAGACGAGGGTTTGGGGACTACAATGAGCAGTTCTTC.